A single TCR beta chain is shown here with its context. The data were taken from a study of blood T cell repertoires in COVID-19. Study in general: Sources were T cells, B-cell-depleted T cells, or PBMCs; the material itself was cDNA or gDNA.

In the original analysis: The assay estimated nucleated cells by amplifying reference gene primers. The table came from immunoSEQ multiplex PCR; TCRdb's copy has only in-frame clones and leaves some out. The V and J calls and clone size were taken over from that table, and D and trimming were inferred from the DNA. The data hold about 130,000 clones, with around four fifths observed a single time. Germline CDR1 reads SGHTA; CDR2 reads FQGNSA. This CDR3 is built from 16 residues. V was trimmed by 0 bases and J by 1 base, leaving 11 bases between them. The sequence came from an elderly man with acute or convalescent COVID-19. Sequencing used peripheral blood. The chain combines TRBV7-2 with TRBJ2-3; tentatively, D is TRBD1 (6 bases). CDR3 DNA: TGTGCCAGCAGCTTAGCGTGGGCAGGGGGCACAGATACGCAGTATTTT. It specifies CASSLAWAGGTDTQYF.